This TCR beta chain was identified during a study of T cell repertoires in cytomegalovirus infection. Using its own MiXCR run on the reads, TCRdb lists one record per CDR3 protein. The data show roughly 220,000 distinct CDR3 sequences, about 39% seen once. For this clonotype: The antigen remains undetermined.

The CDR3 spans 15 residues. V was shortened by 1 base and J by 4 bases, with 13 bases between the two germline ends. Germline V gene sequence: CDR1 LGHNA, CDR2 YNFKEQ. The material sequenced was CD8+ T cells from cultured PBMCs, taken from culture after CMV antigen stimulation. The chain employs TRBV4-2 and TRBJ1-1; tentatively, D is TRBD1 (6 bases). The receptor was isolated from a human donor in good health (CMV status not recorded). Some clones in this sample may be carry-over from other donors' samples. The CDR3 sequence: CASSQVEGGGTEAFF. CDR3 in DNA: TGTGCCAGCAGCCAAGTAGAAGGGGGGGGCACTGAAGCTTTCTTT.